The clone carrying this T cell receptor beta chain was counted many times. Antigen specificity is unknown. The CDR3 extends over 13 amino acids. The germline CDR1 and CDR2 sequences are KGHDR and SFDVKD. V lost 4 bases and J lost 3, with 9 bases in between. The sample belongs to a study of CD8 T cells in ankylosing spondylitis. Points from the study as a whole: A motif of eight or nine highly homologous TCR beta variants was seen as apparently characteristic of ankylosing spondylitis blood. Reportedly, matched ankylosing spondylitis synovial fluid was significantly enriched for disease-linked clones. CD8+ cells made up the disease-linked clones, which were relatively rare in peripheral blood.

Quantitative 5'-RACE with molecular barcodes produced the TCR beta libraries. TCRdb used MiXCR to reprocess the 5' RACE reads, holding one entry per CDR3 protein. Of approximately 190,000 distinct CDR3 sequences in the sample, approximately 12% were seen once. The TCR was taken from a female donor with ankylosing spondylitis or in good health (not recorded which). This chain joins TRBV24-1 and TRBJ2-7, with TRBD1 as a possible D gene (6 bases). Sequences were obtained from blood, either unsorted or a sorted T cell fraction (not recorded which). CDR3 amino acids: CATSDRGFYEQYF. The CDR3 DNA is TGTGCCACCAGTGACAGGGGATTCTACGAGCAGTACTTC.